This TCR beta chain was identified during a study of blood T cell repertoires in COVID-19. Study overall: The United States, Italy and Spain provided the acute and convalescent COVID-19 samples. Sources were T cells, B-cell-depleted T cells, or PBMCs; the material itself was cDNA or gDNA.

The Seattle site enrolled patients during active infection and followed them longitudinally. Source study methods: The assay estimated nucleated cells by amplifying reference gene primers. TCRdb keeps only in-frame clones here, not all; method: immunoSEQ multiplex PCR. V and J calls and clone size are as listed in that table; D and trimming were resolved from the DNA. The sample includes around 35,000 clones, 81% of them seen just once. The TCR sequence derives from a man between 65 and 79 years old with COVID-19, enrolled during active disease. Material for sequencing was peripheral blood.

CDR3 region: CASSSRTVGEQFF. CDR3 DNA: TGTGCCAGCAGCTCCCGCACTGTCGGTGAGCAGTTCTTC. The chain joins TRBV9 to TRBJ2-1; the D is unclear. Trimming stripped 4 bases from V and 9 bases from J, with 14 bases between. The CDR3 is 13 residues long. Germline CDR1 reads SGDLS; CDR2 reads YYNGEE. Full variable domain (outside the CDR3, taken from reference TRBV9 and TRBJ2-1): DSGVTQTPKHLITATGQRVTLRCSPRSGDLSVYWYQQSLDQGLQFLIQYYNGEERAKGNILERFSAQQFPDLHSELNLSSLELGDSALYFCASSSRTVGEQFFGPGTRLTVL.